The next 31 T cell receptor beta chains were all read from a single sample in a study of type 1 and type 2 diabetes patients (dated by TCRdb to the mid-2010s). Sequencing used an Illumina MiSeq. Genomic DNA from sorted T cell subsets was used as template for TCRbeta CDR3 amplification. The TCRbeta CDR3 region was amplified by multiplex PCR using 30 forward and 13 reverse primers. The public reads were quality trimmed at Q25 with fastp and then assembled into clones with MiXCR by TCRdb, keeping productive beta chains. CDR3 protein sequences are deduplicated, and each keeps its most common genes and DNA. This sample gives around 300,000 distinct CDR3 sequences in total; more than 40% of them show up just once. The ten top clones hold 12% to 15% of the sample. Input material: peripheral blood mononuclear cells (PBMCs). The receptor source for this set is a man between 18 and 29 years old with type 2 diabetes.

The J gene is TRBJ2-3, the V gene TRBV29-1, with 8 nucleotides matching TRBD1. Germline V CDR1 and CDR2: SQVTM, ANQGSEA. V trimming: 3 bases; J trimming: 6 bases; junction bases outside the gene matches: 8. The CDR3 runs 14 residues. CDR3 nucleotides: TGCAGCGTTGAGTGGCAGGGGGCAAGGGATACGCAGTATTTT. It translates to CSVEWQGARDTQYF.

This rearrangement joins TRBV14 to TRBJ1-1; no reliable D call. The CDR3 consists of 13 residues. Germline loops: CDR1 SGHDN, CDR2 FVKESK. Trimming removed 4 bases from V and 1 base from J, with 7 bases in between. The CDR3 region has the DNA TGTGCCAGCAGCCTGCTTTGGAACACTGAAGCTTTCTTT. Translating gives CASSLLWNTEAFF.

The V call is TRBV19, the J call TRBJ2-7; 9 bases align to TRBD1. Unmatched junction bases numbered 3, after V lost 3 bases and J lost 3 bases. Germline lookup yields CDR1 LNHDA and CDR2 SQIVND (reference sequence). This CDR3 has 14 amino acids. For the CDR3, the DNA is TGTGCCAGTAGTATGGGGACAGGGATCTACGAGCAGTACTTC. It is translated as CASSMGTGIYEQYF.

CDR3 coding DNA: TGTGCCAGCAGTTCCCCCGGACTAGCGGCCGCAGATACGCAGTATTTT. Its protein is CASSSPGLAAADTQYF. The chain has TRBV6-6 and TRBJ2-3; TRBD2 matches at 10 bases. Germline V lookup: CDR1 MNHNY, CDR2 SVGAGI (reference sequence). The CDR3 contains 16 residues. Losses at the gene ends were 4 bases for V and 4 bases for J; bases not matched to a gene: 8.

The chain uses TRBV4-2 and TRBJ1-5; tentatively, D is TRBD1 (6 bases). V was trimmed by 3 bases and J by 3 bases, leaving 12 bases between them. CDR3 length equals 15 residues. The germline V gene encodes CDR1 LGHNA and CDR2 YNFKEQ. CDR3 loop: CASSHRAGDNQPQHF. The CDR3 DNA reads as TGTGCCAGCAGCCATAGGGCAGGGGACAATCAGCCCCAGCATTTT.

This clonotype was seen only once. The V call is TRBV4-1, the J call TRBJ2-5, with 7 bases matching TRBD1. The last part of the DNA fits TRBJ2-1 better; the J call may be wrong. Germline V gene data show CDR1 as MGHRA and CDR2 as YSYEKL. This CDR3 is 14 amino acids long. The CDR3 nucleotides are TGCGCCAGCAGCCAATGGGCAGGGGGCAATGAGCAGTTCTTC. Encoded protein: CASSQWAGGNEQFF.

The CDR3 sequence is CASSFLLGANEKLFF. In DNA form, the CDR3 reads TGTGCCAGCAGCTTCTTACTTGGTGCTAATGAAAAACTGTTTTTT. The V and J genes are TRBV7-8 and TRBJ1-4, with D unclear. The CDR3 has 15 residues. Germline-derived CDR1 and CDR2 are SGHVS and FQNEAQ. The V end was cut by 3 bases, the J end by 3 bases, with 11 bases between.

V gene TRBV11-2 combines with J gene TRBJ1-4; D might be TRBD1 (5 bases). The CDR3 is made up of 15 amino acids. Germline V gene lookup returns CDR1 SGHAT and CDR2 FQNNGV. V was trimmed by 1 base and J by 7 bases, leaving 13 bases between them. The chain's CDR3 is CASSLVTGDSEKLFF. The CDR3 DNA reads as TGTGCCAGCAGCTTAGTTACGGGGGATAGTGAAAAACTGTTTTTT. Variable domain in full (rest from reference TRBV11-2 and TRBJ1-4): EAGVAQSPRYKIIEKRQSVAFWCNPISGHATLYWYQQILGQGPKLLIQFQNNGVVDDSQLPKDRFSAERLKGVDSTLKIQPAKLEDSAVYLCASSLVTGDSEKLFFGSGTQLSVL.

This clonotype was seen ten or more times. The rearrangement joins TRBV19 to TRBJ1-2; D gene ambiguous. The V end lost 3 bases, the J end lost 8 bases, and 13 bases lay between the germline ends. Germline V gives CDR1 LNHDA, CDR2 SQIVND (reference sequence). The CDR3 has 13 amino acids. As DNA, the CDR3 is TGTGCCAGTAGTATTGACGGGGTCAGCGGCTACACCTTC. It specifies CASSIDGVSGYTF.

In the case of this clonotype: Lacking the conserved final phenylalanine or tryptophan, this CDR3 likely reflects a read error. The V gene is TRBV19, the J gene TRBJ2-5, with D tentatively TRBD1 or TRBD2 (5 bases each). The DNA end favors TRBJ2-7, so the J call may be wrong. This CDR3 has 14 amino acids. Germline CDR1 reads LNHDA; CDR2 reads SQIVND (reference sequence). As DNA, the CDR3 is TGTGCCAGTAGTGCCGGGACGAGGAACAACGAGCAGTACCTC. This sequence encodes CASSAGTRNNEQYL.

V gene TRBV7-9 combines with J gene TRBJ1-5; D ambiguous. The length of the CDR3 is 12 residues. The germline gives CDR1 SEHNR, CDR2 FQNEAQ (reference sequence). Trimming stripped 2 bases from V and 5 bases from J, with 4 bases between. CDR3 nucleotides: TGTGCCAGCAGCTTATTAGATCAGCCCCAGCATTTT. It codes for CASSLLDQPQHF.

This chain joins TRBV19 and TRBJ2-6, with TRBD1 matching over 10 bases. CDR1 is LNHDA and CDR2 is SQIVND in the germline V gene (reference sequence). After removal of 5 bases from V and 4 bases from J, the junction contained 11 bases not matched to a gene. The CDR3 has 18 amino acids. DNA for the CDR3: TGTGCCAGTAGTGTCGACAGGGGGCCCTTTCTCGGGGCCAACGTCCTGACTTTC. Residues: CASSVDRGPFLGANVLTF. The full variable domain, with the rest looked up from reference TRBV19 and TRBJ2-6, is DGGITQSPKYLFRKEGQNVTLSCEQNLNHDAMYWYRQDPGQGLRLIYYSQIVNDFQKGDIAEGYSVSREKKESFPLTVTSAQKNPTAFYLCASSVDRGPFLGANVLTFGAGSRLTVL.

In this sample, this clonotype turned up once. V usage is TRBV7-2 and J usage is TRBJ1-4; no clear D gene. The CDR3 spans 15 residues. V lost 2 bases, J lost 5 bases, and 12 bases lay in between. The V gene's germline CDR1 is SGHTA and CDR2 FQGNSA. The CDR3 spells CASSLMADLNEKLFF. The CDR3 region has the DNA TGTGCCAGCAGCTTAATGGCAGACCTCAATGAAAAACTGTTTTTT. Full variable domain (outside the CDR3, taken from reference TRBV7-2 and TRBJ1-4): GAGVSQSPSNKVTEKGKDVELRCDPISGHTALYWYRQSLGQGLEFLIYFQGNSAPDKSGLPSDRFSAERTGGSVSTLTIQRTQQEDSAVYLCASSLMADLNEKLFFGSGTQLSVL.

The V and J genes are TRBV20-1 and TRBJ2-1, with TRBD1 matching over 7 bases. Germline V gene data show CDR1 as DFQATT and CDR2 as SNEGSKA (reference sequence). This CDR3 has 14 residues. Trimming removed 7 bases from V and 6 bases from J; junction bases left unmatched: 12. The CDR3, as DNA: TGCAGTGGCAAGGGACAGTCAGCGTCCAATGAGCAGTTCTTC. This gives the protein CSGKGQSASNEQFF.

The J gene is TRBJ2-1, the V gene TRBV7-6; 7 bases agree with TRBD1. The CDR3 totals 14 residues. The J segment lost 5 bases and the V segment lost 2 bases, leaving 3 bases of the junction unmatched. Germline lookup yields CDR1 SGHVS and CDR2 FNYEAQ. In nucleotides, the CDR3 is TGTGCCAGCAGCTTATGGGACAGCCACAATGAGCAGTTCTTC. Translation: CASSLWDSHNEQFF. The complete variable domain, with remaining parts taken from reference TRBV7-6 and TRBJ2-1, reads GAGVSQSPRYKVTKRGQDVALRCDPISGHVSLYWYRQALGQGPEFLTYFNYEAQQDKSGLPNDRFSAERPEGSISTLTIQRTEQRDSAMYRCASSLWDSHNEQFFGPGTRLTVL.

This sequence joins TRBV18 and TRBJ2-2, with D perhaps TRBD1 (6 bases). The germline CDR1 and CDR2 sequences are KGHSH and LQKENI. Trimming left V 6 bases short and J 4 bases short, with 15 bases between. The CDR3 consists of 15 residues. The CDR3 loop reads CASSGAPLPTGELFF. The CDR3 DNA sequence: TGTGCCAGCTCGGGGGCCCCCCTGCCCACCGGGGAGCTGTTTTTT.

This clonotype came up a few times. V usage is TRBV13 and J usage is TRBJ2-7; D is unresolved. Per germline, CDR1 PRHDT and CDR2 FYEKMQ (reference sequence). Between the trimmed V and J ends, which lost 2 bases and 3 bases, there was a span of 11 bases. CDR3 size: 14 residues. CDR3 in amino acids: CASSLSPDIYEQYF. The CDR3 DNA sequence: TGTGCCAGCAGCTTAAGCCCAGATATCTACGAGCAGTACTTC.

V and J are TRBV12-3 or TRBV12-4 and TRBJ2-3; D is unclear. This CDR3 is built from 12 residues. V was trimmed by 3 bases and J by 6 bases, leaving 7 bases between them. CDR3 DNA: TGTGCCAGCAGTTTTCAAGGGGATACGCAGTATTTT. Residues: CASSFQGDTQYF.

The rearrangement uses TRBV6-6 and TRBJ1-1; D remains ambiguous. CDR3 length: 11 residues. V gave up 2 bases and J gave up 8 bases, with 6 bases separating them. Looked up from germline, CDR1 is MNHNY and CDR2 is SVGAGI (reference sequence). The CDR3 spells CASSYQGEAFF. The CDR3 coding sequence is TGTGCCAGCAGTTACCAAGGGGAAGCTTTCTTT.

V and J are TRBV2 and TRBJ1-6; TRBD1 aligns across 8 bases. Germline loops: CDR1 SNHLY, CDR2 FYNNEI. CDR3 length: 20 residues. V shed 3 bases and J 2 bases; nucleotides not matched to a gene: 15. CDR3 protein: CASSDPGQGRRLTYNSPLHF. CDR3 bases: TGTGCCAGCAGTGACCCAGGACAGGGACGAAGATTGACCTATAATTCACCCCTCCACTTT.

The V and J genes are TRBV14 and TRBJ1-4, with D perhaps matching TRBD1 (5 bases). The CDR3 is made up of 16 amino acids. V gave up 4 bases and J gave up 6 bases, with 18 bases separating them. Germline V gene lookup returns CDR1 SGHDN and CDR2 FVKESK. The CDR3 region is CASSRIITGTDEKLFF. In DNA form, the CDR3 reads TGTGCCAGCAGCCGAATAATAACGGGGACCGATGAAAAACTGTTTTTT.

The chain carries TRBV19 and TRBJ1-2; perhaps TRBD1 as D (6 bases). Germline values: CDR1 LNHDA, CDR2 SQIVND (reference sequence). Trimming removed 6 bases from V and 4 bases from J, with 15 bases in between. The CDR3 sequence is 14 residues long. This chain's CDR3 is CASSLQGQSYGYTF. DNA for the CDR3: TGTGCCAGTAGCCTACAGGGCCAATCCTATGGCTACACCTTC.

This clonotype was seen more than once but under ten times. The chain uses TRBV4-1 and TRBJ1-1; 7 bases line up with TRBD1. The CDR3 loop spans 15 amino acids. CDR1 and CDR2 from the germline V gene are MGHRA and YSYEKL. J was trimmed by 6 bases and V by 1 base; bases with no gene match: 8. In DNA, the CDR3 is TGCGCCAGCAGCCAAGGACAGGGAGTGAAGTCTGAAGCTTTCTTT. Translated, it gives CASSQGQGVKSEAFF.

Remarks on this clonotype: A much more abundant neighbour one base away suggests this may be a read error. The genes are TRBV7-8 and TRBJ1-1; unclear D gene. V was shortened by 6 bases and J by 4 bases, with 9 bases between the two germline ends. CDR3 size: 12 residues. Germline CDR1 SGHVS, CDR2 FQNEAQ. CDR3 DNA: TGTGCCAGCAGTATCTGGGGCACTGAAGCTTTCTTT. It yields the protein CASSIWGTEAFF. Full variable domain (missing parts from reference TRBV7-8 and TRBJ1-1): GAGVSQSPRYKVAKRGQDVALRCDPISGHVSLFWYQQALGQGPEFLTYFQNEAQLDKSGLPSDRFFAERPEGSVSTLKIQRTQQEDSAVYLCASSIWGTEAFFGQGTRLTVV.

A few counts support this clonotype. The chain links TRBV6-5 to TRBJ2-5, with 13 nucleotides matching TRBD2. Germline V gene sequence: CDR1 MNHEY, CDR2 SVGAGI. This CDR3 region has 15 residues. V was clipped by 8 bases and J by 4 bases; unmatched bases: 7. The CDR3 loop reads CASGSGLAGAETQYF. In nucleotides, the CDR3 is TGTGCCAGCGGCTCCGGACTAGCGGGAGCAGAGACCCAGTACTTC.

The chain recombines TRBV19 with TRBJ2-3; D gene unclear. This CDR3 spans 13 amino acids. CDR1 is LNHDA, CDR2 SQIVND, per germline (reference sequence). Between the trimmed V and J ends, which lost 9 bases and 0 bases, there was a span of 10 bases. The CDR3: CASFPSSTDTQYF. CDR3 bases: TGTGCCAGCTTCCCTTCTAGCACAGATACGCAGTATTTT.

About this clonotype itself: The germline gene is not matched at one end of the junction; a read error may be the cause. The rearrangement joins TRBV12-3 or TRBV12-4 to TRBJ2-5, with 9 bases fitting TRBD1. This CDR3 spans 15 amino acids. The CDR3: CAISDPDRGGETQYF. CDR3 nucleotides: TGTGCCATCAGTGACCCGGACAGGGGAGGAGAGACCCAGTACTTC.

The table lists this clonotype with many counts. The V call is TRBV12-3 or TRBV12-4, the J call TRBJ1-2, with 9 nucleotides matching TRBD1. Trimming at V came to 9 bases and at J to 5 bases, leaving 7 bases not matched to a gene. The CDR3 has 13 residues. The CDR3: CASSPGTGYGYTF. DNA of the CDR3: TGTGCCAGTAGTCCCGGGACAGGGTATGGCTACACCTTC.

This clonotype has a handful of counts. The gene calls are TRBV6-5 and TRBJ2-7; 7 bases fit TRBD1. The V and J ends lost 0 bases and 1 base, in that order; junction bases with no gene match: 15. The germline gives CDR1 MNHEY, CDR2 SVGAGI. The CDR3 covers 19 residues. CDR3 sequence (DNA): TGTGCCAGCAGTTACTCGGGTTTCGGAAAACAGGGGCTTTCCTACGAGCAGTACTTC. Translation: CASSYSGFGKQGLSYEQYF.

V usage is TRBV7-3 and J usage is TRBJ2-3; the D is unclear. Trimming removed 5 bases at V and 0 bases at J, with 15 bases between. Germline values: CDR1 SGHTA, CDR2 FQGTGA. This CDR3 has 16 residues. The CDR3 DNA is TGTGCCAGCAGCGCAGATCTGGGGATTAGCACAGATACGCAGTATTTT. Its protein product is CASSADLGISTDTQYF.

This clonotype was picked up many times. The rearrangement uses TRBV7-6 and TRBJ2-2; tentatively, D is TRBD1 (6 bases). The germline CDR1 and CDR2 sequences are SGHVS and FNYEAQ. The ends were cut back, 5 bases at V and 7 bases at J, with 20 bases in the middle. This CDR3 has 16 residues. CDR3 in amino acids: CASSTTFQGIDGELFF. The CDR3 nucleotides read TGTGCCAGCAGCACTACTTTTCAGGGGATCGACGGGGAGCTGTTTTTT.